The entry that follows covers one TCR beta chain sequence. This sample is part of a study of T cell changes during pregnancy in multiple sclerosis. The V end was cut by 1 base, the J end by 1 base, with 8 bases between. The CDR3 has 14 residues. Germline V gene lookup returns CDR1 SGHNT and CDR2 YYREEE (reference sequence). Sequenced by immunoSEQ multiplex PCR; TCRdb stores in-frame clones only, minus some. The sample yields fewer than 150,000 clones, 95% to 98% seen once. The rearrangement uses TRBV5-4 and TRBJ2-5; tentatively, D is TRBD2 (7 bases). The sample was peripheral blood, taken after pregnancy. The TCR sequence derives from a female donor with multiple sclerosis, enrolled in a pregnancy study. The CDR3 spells CASSLRGGQETQYF. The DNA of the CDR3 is TGTGCCAGCAGCTTGAGGGGGGGCCAAGAGACCCAGTACTTC. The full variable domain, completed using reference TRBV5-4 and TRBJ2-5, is ETGVTQSPTHLIKTRGQQVTLRCSSQSGHNTVSWYQQALGQGPQFIFQYYREEENGRGNFPPRFSGLQFPNYSSELNVNALELDDSALYLCASSLRGGQETQYFGPGTRLLVL.